This T cell receptor (beta chain) was sequenced during a study of long-term antiretroviral therapy in people with HIV. Survey-level resolution applied to immunoSEQ assay v3.0. Profiled with immunoSEQ multiplex PCR; TCRdb holds only in-frame clones, not every one. Of 30,000 or so clones listed, about 94% are singletons. Losses at the gene ends were 3 bases for V and 4 bases for J; bases not matched to a gene: 6. Germline CDR1 is SGHDN and CDR2 is FVKESK. The CDR3 is made up of 15 amino acids. The sample in question was unsorted PBMCs, obtained 6.2 years after starting antiretroviral therapy. The V and J genes are TRBV14 and TRBJ2-7; 10 bases agree with TRBD1. The sequence came from a middle-aged man with HIV. This CDR3 is CASSQTGGGSYEQYF. The CDR3 coding sequence is TGTGCCAGCAGCCAGACAGGGGGCGGTTCGTACGAGCAGTACTTC.